Following are 6 T cell receptor beta chains from one sample sequenced in a study of cytomegalovirus exposure and HLA in healthy donors. The table came from immunoSEQ multiplex PCR; TCRdb's copy has only in-frame clones and leaves some out. The sample lists fewer than 200,000 clones, 86% seen once, with 4.5% to 7% in the top ten. What was sequenced was PBMCs. The receptor set was obtained from a woman aged 25 to 45 in good health and CMV-seronegative.

This chain connects TRBV9 to TRBJ2-1, with 10 bases aligning to TRBD2. Per germline, CDR1 SGDLS and CDR2 YYNGEE. The CDR3 loop spans 14 amino acids. V gave up 5 bases and J gave up 7 bases; unmatched junction bases: 6. The DNA of the CDR3 is TGTGCCAGCAGTACTAGCGGGGTCGGGAATGAGCAGTTCTTC. This gives the protein CASSTSGVGNEQFF.

This rearrangement joins TRBV30 to TRBJ1-5; D unclear. The CDR3 contains 13 residues. V lost 0 bases and J lost 4, with 7 bases in between. The germline gives CDR1 GTSNPN, CDR2 SVGIG (reference sequence). Here the CDR3 DNA reads TGTGCCTGGAGTGTATCCGGGAATCAGCCCCAGCATTTT. Protein: CAWSVSGNQPQHF. The whole variable domain, remainder taken from reference TRBV30 and TRBJ1-5, is SQTIHQWPATLVQPVGSPLSLECTVEGTSNPNLYWYRQAAGRGLQLLFYSVGIGQISSEVPQNLSASRPQDRQFILSSKKLLLSDSGFYLCAWSVSGNQPQHFGDGTRLSIL.

The chain is built from TRBV28 and TRBJ2-3; the D is unclear. The V end was cut by 6 bases, the J end by 1 base, with 14 bases between. The CDR3 has 15 residues. The germline V gene has CDR1 MDHEN and CDR2 SYDVKM. The CDR3 nucleotides are TGTGCCAGCAGGGAAGGAGACTTTGGCACAGATACGCAGTATTTT. Encoded protein: CASREGDFGTDTQYF.

This clone was detected once. V usage is TRBV29-1 and J usage is TRBJ2-2; 10 nucleotides match TRBD2. Trimming took 7 bases from V and 2 from J; bases not matched to a gene: 10. Germline CDR1 and CDR2: SQVTM and ANQGSEA. The CDR3 contains 16 residues. The DNA of the CDR3 is TGCAGCGCTATAGCGGGAGGTACTATCAACACCGGGGAGCTGTTTTTT. This translates into CSAIAGGTINTGELFF.

The chain is built from TRBV7-9 and TRBJ1-1, with TRBD1 matching 8 bases. V lost 5 bases and J lost 0; bases outside the gene matches: 11. Germline CDR1 is SEHNR and CDR2 is FQNEAQ (reference sequence). The CDR3 length is 17 residues. The CDR3 DNA reads TGTGCCAGCAGCCCCCGGGACAGGCATTCAATGAACACTGAAGCTTTCTTT. Protein sequence: CASSPRDRHSMNTEAFF.

The genes are TRBV4-3 and TRBJ1-2; possible D gene TRBD1, 6 bases. The V and J ends lost 0 bases and 8 bases respectively, with 16 bases between them. The germline V gene has CDR1 LGHNA and CDR2 YSLEER. This CDR3 region has 15 residues. CDR3 region: CASSQDAQGSRGYTF. CDR3 nucleotides: TGCGCCAGCAGCCAAGACGCCCAGGGGTCACGCGGCTACACCTTC.